A selection of T cell receptor beta chains follows, all from one sample in a study of beta chain features in type 1 diabetes. TCRdb keeps only in-frame clones here, not all; method: immunoSEQ multiplex PCR. The sample shows 550,000 to 850,000 clones, over 10% of them seen only once. The sequenced material came from naive CD4+ T cells from blood. These receptors were collected from a man aged 18 to 29 with type 1 diabetes. Both conserved end residues are part of each CDR3. A D gene is named only where the DNA matches it firmly. Size tells how often a clone was seen (once, few, many) or the class of an expanded clone, and some rows leave it out.

. TRBJ2-7 TRBV30 . TGTGCCTGGAGTGTACGGGGTTCGTACGAGCAGTACTTC CAWSVRGSYEQYF
few TRBJ2-5 TRBV19 TRBD2 TGTGCCAGCGCTACGACTAGCGGGGGGGCTGGGGAGACCCAGTACTTC CASATTSGGAGETQYF
. TRBJ2-1 TRBV6-1 TRBD2 TGTGCCAGCAGACTAGCGGGGGGACTCTACAATGAGCAGTTCTTC CASRLAGGLYNEQFF
. TRBJ2-7 TRBV5-5 . TGTGCCAGCAGCCTGGAGTGGCTGGGGGAGCAGTACTTC CASSLEWLGEQYF
. TRBJ1-6 TRBV30 . TGTGCCTGGGGGGACTTATCTCTAGGGTTCTATAATTCACCCCTCCACTTT CAWGDLSLGFYNSPLHF
few TRBJ2-1 TRBV5-1 TRBD2 TGCGCCAGCAGCCCTGGCGGGGGTCCTCTCGATGAGCAGTTCTTC CASSPGGGPLDEQFF
few TRBJ2-1 TRBV5-1 TRBD2 TGCGCCAGCAGCTTGGTCTCTAGCGGGGGCTACAATGAGCAGTTCTTC CASSLVSSGGYNEQFF
few TRBJ2-1 TRBV30 TRBD2 TGTGCCTGGTTGTTGATAAGGACTAGCGGGCCCAGCTCCTACAATGAGCAGTTCTTC CAWLLIRTSGPSSYNEQFF
. TRBJ1-1 TRBV30 TRBD1 TGTGCCTCCTCCACAGGGGAGACTGAAGCTTTCTTT CASSTGETEAFF
few TRBJ2-3 TRBV14 . TGTGCCAGCAGCCAAGACGTCGCAGGGCAGTATTTT CASSQDVAGQYF
. TRBJ2-1 TRBV2 TRBD2 TGTGCCAGCAGCCGGACTAGGGACCTTTTCAATGAGCAGTTCTTC CASSRTRDLFNEQFF
few TRBJ1-1 TRBV27 . TGTGCCAGCAGCCAGGCAGGTCTGGGGACTGAAGCTTTCTTT CASSQAGLGTEAFF
few TRBJ2-7 TRBV28 . TGTGCCAGCAGGGGGACGGCCTCCTACGAGCAGTACTTC CASRGTASYEQYF
few TRBJ2-1 TRBV2 . TGTGCCAGCAGCAGGCTTTCCTCCTACAATGAGCAGTTCTTC CASSRLSSYNEQFF
. TRBJ2-1 TRBV18 TRBD1 TGTGCCAGCTCTACCAGGGACAGGGCCGTTGATGAGCAGTTCTTC CASSTRDRAVDEQFF
once TRBJ2-7 TRBV11-3 . TGTGCCAGCAGCCTCAACGGCTACGAGCAGTACTTC CASSLNGYEQYF
. TRBJ2-2 TRBV28 . TGTGCCAGCAGTTTAGTGGGGGCCGGGGAGCTGTTTTTT CASSLVGAGELFF
. TRBJ2-3 TRBV7-2 . TGTGCCAGCAGCTTAGGCGGGGACCGCACAGATACGCAGTATTTT CASSLGGDRTDTQYF
. TRBJ2-5 TRBV5-6 . TGTGCCAGCACCTTGGGGACCTCAGAGACCCAGTACTTC CASTLGTSETQYF
. TRBJ2-3 TRBV9 . TGTGCCAGCAGCGTAATGTGGGGTTGGACAGATACGCAGTATTTT CASSVMWGWTDTQYF
few TRBJ2-5 TRBV29-1 . TGCAGCGTTGGGTGGGGGGATGAGACCCAGTACTTC CSVGWGDETQYF
few TRBJ2-5 TRBV7-2 TRBD2 TGTGCCAGCACCCGCACCGGGACTAGCGGTCCTCGGCCCCAGTACTTC CASTRTGTSGPRPQYF
. TRBJ1-1 TRBV6-1 TRBD1 TGTGCCAGCAGTGAAGTGACAGGGCTGAACACTGAAGCTTTCTTT CASSEVTGLNTEAFF
few TRBJ2-3 TRBV18 . TGTGCCAGCCCAACCCGGGGGCTAGGTACAGATACGCAGTATTTT CASPTRGLGTDTQYF
few TRBJ2-1 TRBV5-1 TRBD2 TGCGCCAGCAGTCTACCGGGACTAGCTACCTATGAGCAGTTCTTC CASSLPGLATYEQFF
few TRBJ2-1 TRBV14 . TGTGCCAGCAGCCCCCTTTACAATGAGCAGTTCTTC CASSPLYNEQFF
. TRBJ2-7 TRBV19 TRBD1 TGTGCCAGTAGTATGGGACAGGCGAGCTCCTACGAGCAGTACTTC CASSMGQASSYEQYF
few TRBJ2-2 TRBV30 . TGTGCCTGGACCATAAACACCGGGGAGCTGTTTTTT CAWTINTGELFF
few TRBJ2-1 TRBV2 . TGTGCCAGCAGTGAACAGCGGTTGGTGTGGGAGCAGTTCTTC CASSEQRLVWEQFF
. TRBJ2-7 TRBV4-1 . TGCGCCAGCAGCCTCCCCGGGACCGTCTACGAGCAGTACTTC CASSLPGTVYEQYF
few TRBJ2-7 TRBV29-1 . TGCAGCGTTGAGCCAGGTGGGACGGGGCCTTCCTACGAGCAGTACTTC CSVEPGGTGPSYEQYF
few TRBJ1-6 TRBV7-9 . TGTGCCAGCAGTCCCCGGGACCCCACAAATTCACCCCTCCACTTT CASSPRDPTNSPLHF
few TRBJ2-1 TRBV5-1 TRBD2 TGCGCCAGCAGCTTGGTTGCCGGGGGGAATGAGCAGTTCTTC CASSLVAGGNEQFF
few TRBJ1-2 TRBV29-1 TRBD1 TGCAGCGTGGCAGGACAGGGCGGAGTCAACTATGGCTACACCTTC CSVAGQGGVNYGYTF
few TRBJ2-1 TRBV4-1 . TGCGCCAGCAGCCTCGGGGGCCGGAATGAGCAGTTCTTC CASSLGGRNEQFF
few TRBJ1-4 TRBV5-4 TRBD1 TGTGCCAGCAGCAACCGACAGGGGAATAATGAAAAACTGTTTTTT CASSNRQGNNEKLFF
few TRBJ2-7 TRBV18 TRBD1 TGTGCCAGCTCACCAGTAATCTCCGGGACAGGGGCCTACGAGCAGTACTTC CASSPVISGTGAYEQYF
. TRBJ2-2 TRBV20-1 . TGCAGCGTATCCCAGACCGGGGAGCTGTTTTTT CSVSQTGELFF
. TRBJ2-1 TRBV5-1 TRBD2 TGCGCCAGCAGCTTGGTGCCAGCGGGGGGCCTCGATGAGCAGTTCTTC CASSLVPAGGLDEQFF
few TRBJ2-5 TRBV15 TRBD2 TGTGCCACCAGCAGAGGAAGAAGCGGGGAAGAGACCCAGTACTTC CATSRGRSGEETQYF
few TRBJ2-7 TRBV13 . TGTGCCAGCAGCTCTTATCGGGATCCCAGTCACTACGAGCAGTACTTC CASSSYRDPSHYEQYF
few TRBJ1-2 TRBV15 . TGTGCCACCAGCAGAGATTCAGGGGCCGCTTTCGGTGGCTACACCTTC CATSRDSGAAFGGYTF
few TRBJ1-4 TRBV6-5 . TGTGCCAGCAGTTACTCGAGGCTTCATGAAAAACTGTTTTTT CASSYSRLHEKLFF
. TRBJ1-1 TRBV25-1 . TGTGCCAGCAGTGCTACATGGGGTGCTGAAGCTTTCTTT CASSATWGAEAFF
once TRBJ1-1 TRBV5-1 TRBD1 TGCGCCAGCAGCTTGCACCCGGACAGGGAAGTTGGAGCTTTCTTT CASSLHPDREVGAFF
. TRBJ2-7 TRBV5-1 . TGCGCCAGCAGCTTGACCCCAACATTTTTCGGACAGTCGAAATTATACGAGCAGTACTTC CASSLTPTFFGQSKLYEQYF
few TRBJ2-1 TRBV6-5 TRBD1 TGTGCCAGCAGTTTACGGACAGGGGCTGACGAGCAGTTCTTC CASSLRTGADEQFF
few TRBJ1-5 TRBV7-2 . TGTGCCAGCAGCTTAGTTCAGGGCGGCAATCAGCCCCAGCATTTT CASSLVQGGNQPQHF
. TRBJ1-5 TRBV6-5 . TGTGCCAGCAAGGGGGGGAATCAGCCCCAGCATTTT CASKGGNQPQHF
few TRBJ2-1 TRBV10-1 . TGCGCCAGCAGTGAGTCCCTGAATGAGCAGTTCTTC CASSESLNEQFF
few TRBJ2-4 TRBV5-1 . TGCGCCAGCAGCTTGGCGGAGGGGGCCAAAAACATTCAGTACTTC CASSLAEGAKNIQYF
. TRBJ1-1 TRBV6-5 . TGTGCCAGCAGTAAAGACAGGTCTACTGAAGCTTTCTTT CASSKDRSTEAFF
. TRBJ2-1 TRBV30 TRBD2 TGTGCCTGGAGTCGAGTAGCGGGGGGGAATGAGCAGTTCTTC CAWSRVAGGNEQFF
. TRBJ2-7 TRBV30 . TGTGCCTGGAACGGGGGGACAGGAGCCTACGAGCAGTACTTC CAWNGGTGAYEQYF